Below, 9 T cell receptor beta chains from the same sample are listed, as sequenced in a study of T cell changes during pregnancy in multiple sclerosis. TCRdb's table, derived via immunoSEQ multiplex PCR, lists solely in-frame clones and lacks some. The sample shows roughly 41,000 clones, about nine tenths of them seen only once. The sample in question was CD4+ T cells from peripheral blood mononuclear cells, obtained in the first trimester of pregnancy. The receptors were sampled from a female donor with multiple sclerosis, enrolled in a pregnancy study.

The rearrangement uses TRBV5-4 and TRBJ1-2; D gene unclear. Germline CDR1 reads SGHNT; CDR2 reads YYREEE (reference sequence). The CDR3 covers 17 residues. V dropped 4 bases and J dropped 8 bases, with 27 bases sitting between them. In DNA form, the CDR3 reads TGTGCCAGCAGCGAAGAGGCAGAATTCGTAAGCGGTTCAGGCTACACCTTC. Amino acids: CASSEEAEFVSGSGYTF.

V gene TRBV28 combines with J gene TRBJ2-1; 9 bases align to TRBD2. CDR1 and CDR2 (germline): MDHEN, SYDVKM. The V gene end was trimmed by 2 bases and the J gene end by 8 bases; junction bases not matched to a gene: 13. CDR3 length: 17 amino acids. The CDR3, as DNA: TGTGCCAGCAGTTTACATCTCGCGGGAGGGCCTAAGGATGAGCAGTTCTTC. Translation gives CASSLHLAGGPKDEQFF.

The chain joins TRBV18 to TRBJ2-1; weak D call: TRBD2 (6 bases). Trimming stripped 3 bases from V and 5 bases from J, with 11 bases between. Looked up from germline, CDR1 is KGHSH and CDR2 is LQKENI. There are 14 residues in the CDR3. The CDR3 sequence is CASSPASVHNEQFF. In DNA form, the CDR3 reads TGTGCCAGCTCACCGGCTAGCGTGCACAATGAGCAGTTCTTC.

The rearrangement links TRBV10-3 to TRBJ2-3, with D perhaps matching TRBD2 (6 bases). The CDR3 runs 13 residues. Trimming removed 2 bases at V and 8 bases at J, with 11 bases between. Germline CDR1 reads ENHRY; CDR2 reads SYGVKD. The CDR3 loop is CAISENAGTTQYF. The CDR3 DNA reads TGTGCCATCAGTGAGAATGCGGGGACTACGCAGTATTTT.

The chain carries TRBV28 and TRBJ2-7; maybe TRBD1 (6 bases). The CDR3 is 14 residues long. The V gene lost 6 bases and the J gene lost 4 bases, with 16 bases spanning the gap. Germline assignment: CDR1 MDHEN and CDR2 SYDVKM. CDR3 region: CASRQTGLTYEQYF. The DNA for the CDR3 is TGTGCCAGCAGACAAACAGGGTTGACTTACGAGCAGTACTTC. Full variable domain (rest looked up from reference TRBV28 and TRBJ2-7): DVKVTQSSRYLVKRTGEKVFLECVQDMDHENMFWYRQDPGLGLRLIYFSYDVKMKEKGDIPEGYSVSREKKERFSLILESASTNQTSMYLCASRQTGLTYEQYFGPGTRLTVT.

V and J are TRBV19 and TRBJ2-5; D possibly corresponds to TRBD1 (5 bases). Trimming took 6 bases from V and 5 from J, leaving 10 bases between them. Per germline, CDR1 LNHDA and CDR2 SQIVND (reference sequence). The CDR3 spans 12 residues. For the CDR3, the DNA is TGTGCCAGTAGACAAGCAGGGGAGACCCAGTACTTC. As protein: CASRQAGETQYF.

This rearrangement joins TRBV7-2 to TRBJ2-2; the D is unclear. CDR1 is SGHTA, CDR2 FQGNSA, per germline. The V end was cut by 3 bases, the J end by 8 bases, with 7 bases between. The CDR3 runs to 12 residues. This CDR3 is CASSFRLGELFF. The CDR3 nucleotides are TGTGCCAGCAGCTTCAGGTTAGGGGAGCTGTTTTTT.

The rearrangement links TRBV5-1 to TRBJ2-3; D unclear. CDR1 is SGHRS, CDR2 YFSETQ, per germline. The CDR3 is 14 residues long. The ends were cut back, 0 bases at V and 0 bases at J, with 5 bases in the middle. In DNA, the CDR3 is TGCGCCAGCAGCTTGGGCGGTAGCACAGATACGCAGTATTTT. It specifies CASSLGGSTDTQYF.

The J gene is TRBJ2-2, the V gene TRBV7-9; TRBD1 matches 11 bases. Germline V CDR1 and CDR2: SEHNR, FQNEAQ (reference sequence). The CDR3 runs 16 residues. V trimming: 5 bases; J trimming: 4 bases; junction bases outside the gene matches: 6. The CDR3 DNA follows: TGTGCCAGCAGCCCCCTGGGGACAGGGGGCACCGGGGAGCTGTTTTTT. As protein: CASSPLGTGGTGELFF.